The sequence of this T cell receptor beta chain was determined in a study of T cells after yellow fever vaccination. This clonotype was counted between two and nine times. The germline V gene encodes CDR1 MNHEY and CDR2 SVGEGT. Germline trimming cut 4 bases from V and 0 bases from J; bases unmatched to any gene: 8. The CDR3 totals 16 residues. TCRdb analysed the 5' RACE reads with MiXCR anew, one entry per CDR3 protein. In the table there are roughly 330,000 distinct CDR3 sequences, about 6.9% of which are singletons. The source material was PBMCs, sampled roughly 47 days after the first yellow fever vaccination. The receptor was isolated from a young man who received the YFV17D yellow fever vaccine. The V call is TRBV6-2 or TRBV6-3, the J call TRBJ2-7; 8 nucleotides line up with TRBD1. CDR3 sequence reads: CASSSRTGSSSYEQYF. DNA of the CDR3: TGTGCCAGCAGTTCCCGGACAGGGAGTAGCTCCTACGAGCAGTACTTC.